What follows are 24 T cell receptor beta chains derived from one specimen sequenced in a study of graft-versus-host responses after intestinal transplantation. Data came from immunoSEQ multiplex PCR; TCRdb stores just in-frame clones and leaves some out. The sample has 80,000 to 100,000 clones; 92% are singletons. Their target antigens are unknown. The source was unstimulated CD4+ T cells sorted from spleen or lymph node cells, collected before intestinal transplant. The receptor set was obtained from a human donor who received an intestinal transplant.

In DNA form, the CDR3 reads TGCGCCAGCAGCTCCTACAGGGGGCGCCTTGAAAAACTGTTTTTT. Its protein product is CASSSYRGRLEKLFF. The rearrangement links TRBV5-1 to TRBJ1-4; 9 bases map to TRBD1. The CDR3 is 15 amino acids. After removal of 3 bases from V and 7 bases from J, the junction contained 7 bases not matched to a gene. From germline, CDR1 is SGHRS and CDR2 YFSETQ.

The chain links TRBV9 to TRBJ2-1, with TRBD2 matching over 8 bases. Trimming cost V 4 bases and J 7 bases; bases outside gene matches: 13. This CDR3 comprises 16 residues. Germline CDR1 reads SGDLS; CDR2 reads YYNGEE. CDR3 in amino acids: CASSYHVAGGWNEQFF. The DNA for the CDR3 is TGTGCCAGCAGCTACCATGTGGCGGGAGGTTGGAATGAGCAGTTCTTC.

This clone was detected once. V gene TRBV9 combines with J gene TRBJ2-5, with D perhaps TRBD1 (7 bases). CDR3 length: 14 residues. The V gene lost 4 bases and the J gene lost 1 base, with 11 bases spanning the gap. Per the germline V gene, CDR1 is SGDLS and CDR2 is YYNGEE. Written as DNA, the CDR3 is TGTGCCAGCAGCCCAGGGGGGACCCAAGAGACCCAGTACTTC. As protein: CASSPGGTQETQYF.

V usage is TRBV30 and J usage is TRBJ2-1; a possible D gene is TRBD2 (7 bases). Between the trimmed V and J ends, which lost 6 bases and 3 bases, there was a span of 15 bases. The CDR3 runs 14 residues. Germline CDR1 reads GTSNPN; CDR2 reads SVGIG (reference sequence). The CDR3 region has the DNA TGTGCCTGCGGCCGGGGGGCCGACTACAATGAGCAGTTCTTC. This gives the protein CACGRGADYNEQFF.

The chain is built from TRBV6-5 and TRBJ1-2; a possible D gene is TRBD1 (6 bases). Germline V gene sequence: CDR1 MNHEY, CDR2 SVGAGI. V was shortened by 0 bases and J by 8 bases, with 10 bases between the two germline ends. This CDR3 is built from 13 residues. The CDR3 DNA is TGTGCCAGCAGTTACTCGCAGGGGAGCGGCTACACCTTC. Translation gives CASSYSQGSGYTF.

The chain uses TRBV5-1 and TRBJ2-3; D is unclear. The V gene lost 5 bases and the J gene lost 0 bases, with 16 bases spanning the gap. This CDR3 is 16 amino acids long. Germline CDR1 SGHRS, CDR2 YFSETQ. The CDR3 sequence is CASRSRSDASTDTQYF. CDR3 DNA sequence: TGCGCCAGCAGATCTAGGTCGGATGCTAGCACAGATACGCAGTATTTT.

The gene calls are TRBV23-1 and TRBJ1-5; TRBD1 agrees at 9 bases. TRBV23-1 is an ORF for which the function is uncertain. The CDR3 length is 13 residues. The V and J ends lost 8 bases and 2 bases, in that order; junction bases with no gene match: 1. CDR3 loop: CASRTGGNQPQHF. As DNA, the CDR3 is TGCGCCAGCCGGACAGGGGGCAATCAGCCCCAGCATTTT.

The count of this clone is one. V is TRBV11-2 and J is TRBJ2-5, with 9 bases identical to TRBD1. V was pared by 1 base and J by 7 bases, with 13 bases of the junction left unmatched. Germline lookup yields CDR1 SGHAT and CDR2 FQNNGV. The CDR3 covers 17 residues. In DNA form, the CDR3 reads TGTGCCAGCAGCTTAGCAGGTTCACAGGGGGCGGATGGGACCCAGTACTTC. Its translation: CASSLAGSQGADGTQYF.

The rearrangement uses TRBV11-3 and TRBJ1-1; D unclear. This CDR3 has 13 residues. Germline CDR1 is SGHNT and CDR2 is YENEEA. The V gene lost 1 base and the J gene lost 11 bases, with 14 bases spanning the gap. The CDR3 sequence is CASSLVSGLKAFF. The CDR3 DNA follows: TGTGCCAGCAGCTTAGTCTCAGGTTTAAAGGCTTTCTTT. Looking up the rest from reference TRBV11-3 and TRBJ1-1 gives the full variable domain: EAGVVQSPRYKIIEKKQPVAFWCNPISGHNTLYWYLQNLGQGPELLIRYENEEAVDDSQLPKDRFSAERLKGVDSTLKIQPAELGDSAVYLCASSLVSGLKAFFGQGTRLTVV.

The chain links TRBV7-2 to TRBJ2-2, with 9 nucleotides matching TRBD1. With V trimmed by 5 bases and J by 5 bases, 9 bases remained unmatched. This CDR3 has 16 residues. In germline, CDR1 is SGHTA, CDR2 FQGNSA. CDR3 DNA sequence: TGTGCCAGCAGCCAGCCCGGGACAGGGAGGACCGGGGAGCTGTTTTTT. It translates to CASSQPGTGRTGELFF.

V usage is TRBV10-2 and J usage is TRBJ1-2, with TRBD1 as a possible D gene (5 bases). The CDR3 has 14 residues. CDR1 and CDR2 (germline): WSHSY, SAAADI. V dropped 3 bases and J dropped 0 bases, with 8 bases sitting between them. CDR3 DNA: TGCGCCAGCAGTGATTCAGGGACTAACTATGGCTACACCTTC. Its protein product is CASSDSGTNYGYTF.

This clone was observed a few times. The chain combines TRBV6-6 with TRBJ1-3; possibly TRBD1 for D (6 bases). Trimming stripped 5 bases from V and 3 bases from J, with 14 bases between. Germline V gene data show CDR1 as MNHNY and CDR2 as SVGAGI (reference sequence). The CDR3 sequence is 15 residues long. This chain's CDR3 is CASSPGSGVGNTIYF. The CDR3 DNA follows: TGTGCCAGCAGTCCCGGTTCAGGGGTTGGAAACACCATATATTTT.

The rearrangement joins TRBV19 to TRBJ1-2, with 7 bases identical to TRBD1. There are 14 residues in the CDR3. V dropped 5 bases and J dropped 4; count of bases not matched to a gene: 7. CDR1 is LNHDA, CDR2 SQIVND, per germline (reference sequence). This CDR3 is CASSFRDSVYGYTF. The CDR3, as DNA: TGTGCCAGTAGTTTCCGGGACAGTGTCTATGGCTACACCTTC.

This chain uses TRBV5-1 with TRBJ2-1, with a weak D call TRBD2 (5 bases). The CDR3 has 15 residues. V lost 0 bases and J lost 5, with 12 bases in between. Germline CDR1 and CDR2: SGHRS and YFSETQ. The CDR3 protein is CASSLASTRDNEQFF. CDR3 DNA: TGCGCCAGCAGCTTGGCCTCTACTAGGGACAATGAGCAGTTCTTC.

V usage is TRBV6-5 and J usage is TRBJ2-2; no definite D call. The germline V gene has CDR1 MNHEY and CDR2 SVGAGI. CDR3 length: 12 residues. Trimming shortened V by 8 bases and J by 5 bases, and 9 bases separated the two germline ends. In DNA, the CDR3 is TGTGCCAGCGGGCGAGAGACCGGGGAGCTGTTTTTT. Its protein is CASGRETGELFF.

The chain joins TRBV30 to TRBJ2-5; TRBD2 might be the D (7 bases). Germline V gene data show CDR1 as GTSNPN and CDR2 as SVGIG (reference sequence). CDR3 length equals 14 residues. V gave up 2 bases and J gave up 5 bases, with 15 bases separating them. The CDR3 loop reads CAWSIGGPGETQYF. The CDR3 DNA is TGTGCCTGGAGTATCGGGGGGCCAGGGGAGACCCAGTACTTC.

The chain has TRBV6-1 and TRBJ1-2, with 12 bases aligning to TRBD1. After removal of 6 bases from V and 6 bases from J, the junction contained 8 bases not matched to a gene. Germline V gene lookup returns CDR1 MNHNS and CDR2 SASEGT. The length of the CDR3 is 15 residues. CDR3 in amino acids: CASSRDRGLANGYTF. CDR3 sequence (DNA): TGTGCCAGCAGCCGGGACAGGGGGCTCGCCAATGGCTACACCTTC.

This clone has a single count. This chain links TRBV5-6 with TRBJ1-2; the match to TRBD1 covers 7 bases. The CDR3 loop spans 17 amino acids. In germline, CDR1 is SGHDT, CDR2 YYEEEE. V trimming: 1 base; J trimming: 4 bases; junction bases outside the gene matches: 13. The CDR3 is CASSLSIRDRFFYGYTF. The CDR3 DNA sequence: TGTGCCAGCAGCTTGAGTATACGGGACAGATTTTTCTATGGCTACACCTTC.

The rearrangement joins TRBV6-6 to TRBJ2-1; no definite D call. The CDR3 has 16 residues. Germline V gene data show CDR1 as MNHNY and CDR2 as SVGAGI (reference sequence). V dropped 6 bases and J dropped 5 bases, with 20 bases sitting between them. The CDR3 protein is CASRSHSTGLDNEQFF. CDR3 nucleotides: TGTGCCAGCAGGAGCCACTCCACGGGTCTAGACAATGAGCAGTTCTTC.

V is TRBV6-5 and J is TRBJ2-3; 9 positions match TRBD2. Trimming cost V 4 bases and J 2 bases; bases outside gene matches: 7. CDR3 length: 16 amino acids. Germline loops: CDR1 MNHEY, CDR2 SVGAGI. CDR3 sequence: CASSWVAGAFTDTQYF. The CDR3 DNA follows: TGTGCCAGCAGTTGGGTAGCGGGGGCCTTCACAGATACGCAGTATTTT.

The genes are TRBV29-1 and TRBJ1-2; 7 bases match TRBD1. The CDR3 runs to 11 residues. V was clipped by 4 bases and J by 4 bases; unmatched bases: 0. CDR1 and CDR2 from the germline V gene are SQVTM and ANQGSEA. The CDR3 DNA reads TGCAGCGTTGGGACAGGCTATGGCTACACCTTC. Residues: CSVGTGYGYTF.

This clone was counted a few times. This rearrangement joins TRBV7-9 to TRBJ1-4, with D unresolved. Per the germline V gene, CDR1 is SEHNR and CDR2 is FQNEAQ (reference sequence). The CDR3 sequence is 11 residues long. V lost 3 bases, J lost 7 bases, and 3 bases lay in between. The CDR3 nucleotides are TGTGCCAGCAGCTTCGGTGAAAAACTGTTTTTT. As protein: CASSFGEKLFF.

The J gene is TRBJ2-1, the V gene TRBV5-4; 8 bases fit TRBD2. Trimming took 3 bases from V and 3 from J; bases not matched to a gene: 14. CDR3 length: 18 residues. The germline CDR1 and CDR2 sequences are SGHNT and YYREEE (reference sequence). CDR3 region: CASSSRVTGGDFYNEQFF. CDR3 nucleotide sequence: TGTGCCAGCAGCTCAAGGGTAACCGGGGGGGATTTCTACAATGAGCAGTTCTTC.

The chain joins TRBV6-7 to TRBJ2-2; 8 bases are a match to TRBD2. TRBV6-7 is classed as an ORF, of uncertain function. The length of the CDR3 is 15 residues. The trim removed 1 base at V and 7 bases at J, leaving 5 bases unmatched. The DNA of the CDR3 is TGTGCCAGCAGTTACTGCCGGGAGGGCCGCGGGGAGCTGTTTTTT. It yields the protein CASSYCREGRGELFF.